The T cell receptor (beta chain) described here comes from a study of tumor-infiltrating lymphocytes in primary liver carcinoma. Study context: The yield of productive TCRbeta reads per sample was roughly 3.65 to 7.5 million and was similar across tissue types.

To note about this clonotype: Its antigen is unidentified.

cDNA specific to TCR beta was made from 450 to 500 ng of total RNA, with a constant-region primer employed for priming. Libraries for TCR beta were built through three nested multiplex PCR rounds, which together made up a slightly modified ARM-PCR procedure. Primers for the first two PCR rounds were TRBV1-TRBV30 forward primers and a C-beta reverse primer (around 10 cycles per round). TCRdb reprocessed the multiplex PCR reads via MiXCR and lists one record per CDR3 protein. In the table there are about 48,000 distinct CDR3 sequences, roughly 77% of which are singletons. Extraction of RNA together with DNA used roughly 18-32 mg of unsorted bulk tissue. Tumor samples uniformly had over 80% viable tumor cells. Findings and caveats of the study: Between tumor regions, pairs overlapped more than tumor-adjacent and tumor-blood pairs did.

Trimming took off 5 bases at V and 12 bases at J, with 20 bases between the two ends. Germline V CDR1 and CDR2: SGHAT, FQDESV (reference sequence). This CDR3 spans 13 amino acids. The V call is TRBV11-1, the J call TRBJ2-7; D gene uncertain. The TCR sequence derives from a man in his forties with primary liver carcinoma and hepatitis B virus infection. Source material: liver tumor tissue from sampling region 3. As to subset: tumor region T3, left-lateral pole. The CDR3 DNA reads TGTGCCAGCAGCCGCCTGGGGTTTAACAAGCGGTACTTC. Its translation is CASSRLGFNKRYF.